This TCR beta chain was observed in a study of early T cells in non-severe SARS-CoV-2 infection (TCRdb year 2021). Study-wide context: Because TCR sequencing relied on bulk RNA taken from unsorted whole blood, pairing of alpha and beta chains was not possible. General study outcomes and caveats: VDJdb matching was skewed toward anti-spike CD8 responses and likely underestimated virus-specific expansions, missing private and CD4 specificities.

This was a case-control study nested in a cohort of healthcare workers in London, UK, who had nasopharyngeal swab PCR tests and blood samples taken every week. Healthcare workers were recruited between 23 and 31 March 2020, during the week of the UK lockdown, and were followed weekly for up to 16 weeks. As concerns this clonotype: The antigen it recognizes is unknown. No much larger clone exists at a distance of one base, and base qualities are not known.

The method was 5' RACE. TCRdb shows the sequencer as NextSeq 500. The TCR library protocol attached unique molecular identifiers to individual cDNA molecules to correct for sequencing error and PCR bias. TCR alpha and beta chains were both sequenced, and the abundances of alpha and beta sequences in each sample were closely correlated with each other. Per the authors' processing: Decombinator V4 was used to annotate the V gene, J gene and CDR3 of the TCR sequences. Expanded TCRs were defined as changing significantly between any two time points under a Poisson model with p below 0.0001. TCR abundances were normalised to the total number of TCRs sequenced per sample and expressed as counts per million. VDJdb, accessed on 1 November 2021, was searched for TCRs annotated for CMV, EBV and SARS-CoV-2, and TCRs annotated for more than one antigen were excluded. The raw public data were reprocessed by TCRdb itself: fastp quality trimming at Q25, MiXCR clonotype calling, in-frame beta chains only. Duplicate CDR3 protein sequences are folded into a single record with the most common DNA and genes. TCRdb's processing, not the authors' own work, is the source of the V and J calls. Across this sample there are 70,000 to 95,000 distinct CDR3 sequences, with around 17% seen only once. Approximately 2.6% of the sample lies in the top ten.

Sequences were obtained from whole blood. The receptor was derived from an adult who was a healthcare worker with PCR-confirmed SARS-CoV-2 infection or an uninfected control (not recorded which).

The nucleotides are TGCAGCGTCGCGACTAGATTTTCAGAGGAGCAGTTCTTC. Its protein is CSVATRFSEEQFF. The rearranged segments are TRBV29-1 and TRBJ2-1; TRBD2 is possibly the D segment (6 matching bases). The CDR3 sequence holds 13 residues, the cysteine and phenylalanine included. Of the read, only the CDR3 DNA is kept; its 39 bases are in frame from base 1. A distance of 19 bases separates the germline ends of V and J, which lose 6 bases and 10 bases respectively. From the germline V gene, CDR1 is SQVTM and CDR2 is ANQGSEA.